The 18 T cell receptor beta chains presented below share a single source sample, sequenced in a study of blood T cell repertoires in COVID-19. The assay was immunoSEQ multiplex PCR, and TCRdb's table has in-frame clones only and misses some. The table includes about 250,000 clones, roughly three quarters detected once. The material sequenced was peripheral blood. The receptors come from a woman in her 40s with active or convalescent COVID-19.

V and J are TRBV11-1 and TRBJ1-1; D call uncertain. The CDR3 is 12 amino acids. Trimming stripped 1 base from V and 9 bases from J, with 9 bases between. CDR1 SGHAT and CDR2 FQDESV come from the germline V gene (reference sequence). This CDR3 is CASSLEPTQAFF. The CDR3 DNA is TGTGCCAGCAGCTTAGAGCCCACCCAAGCTTTCTTT.

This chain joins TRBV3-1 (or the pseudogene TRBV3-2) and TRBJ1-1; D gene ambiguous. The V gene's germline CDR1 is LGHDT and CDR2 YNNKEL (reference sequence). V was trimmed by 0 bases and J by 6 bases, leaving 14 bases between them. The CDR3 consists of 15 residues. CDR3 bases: TGTGCCAGCAGCCAAGACGGCAGTATAGCTGCTGAAGCTTTCTTT. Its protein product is CASSQDGSIAAEAFF.

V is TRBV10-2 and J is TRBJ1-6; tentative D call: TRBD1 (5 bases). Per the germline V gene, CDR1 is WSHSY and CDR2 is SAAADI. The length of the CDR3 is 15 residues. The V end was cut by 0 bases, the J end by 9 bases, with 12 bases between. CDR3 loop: CASSESAGGVSPLHF. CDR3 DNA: TGCGCCAGCAGTGAGTCGGCGGGGGGGGTTTCACCCCTCCACTTT.

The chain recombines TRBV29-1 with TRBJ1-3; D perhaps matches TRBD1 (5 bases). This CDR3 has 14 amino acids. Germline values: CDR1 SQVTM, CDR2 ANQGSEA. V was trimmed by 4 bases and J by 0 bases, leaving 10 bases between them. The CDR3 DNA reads TGCAGCGTTGGCCAGGGCCCCTCTGGAAACACCATATATTTT. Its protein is CSVGQGPSGNTIYF. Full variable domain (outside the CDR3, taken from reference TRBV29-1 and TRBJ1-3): SAVISQKPSRDICQRGTSLTIQCQVDSQVTMMFWYRQQPGQSLTLIATANQGSEATYESGFVIDKFPISRPNLTFSTLTVSNMSPEDSSIYLCSVGQGPSGNTIYFGEGSWLTVV.

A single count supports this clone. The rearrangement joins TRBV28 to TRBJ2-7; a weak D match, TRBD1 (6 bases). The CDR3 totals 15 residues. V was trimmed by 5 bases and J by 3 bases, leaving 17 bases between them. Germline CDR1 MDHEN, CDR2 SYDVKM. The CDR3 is CASSPQRTASYEQYF. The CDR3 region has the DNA TGTGCCAGCAGTCCCCAGAGGACAGCAAGCTACGAGCAGTACTTC.

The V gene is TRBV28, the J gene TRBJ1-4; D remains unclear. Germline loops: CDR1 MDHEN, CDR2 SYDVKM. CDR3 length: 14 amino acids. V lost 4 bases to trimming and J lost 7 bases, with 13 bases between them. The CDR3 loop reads CASSWPGESEKLFF. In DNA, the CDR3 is TGTGCCAGCAGTTGGCCCGGAGAGAGTGAAAAACTGTTTTTT.

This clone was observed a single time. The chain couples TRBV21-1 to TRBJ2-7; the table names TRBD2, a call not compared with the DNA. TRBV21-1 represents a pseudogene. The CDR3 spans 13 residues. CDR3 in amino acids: CASGARGTYEQYV. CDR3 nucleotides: TGTGCCAGCGGCGCACGAGGGACCTACGAGCAGTACGTC.

CDR3 DNA sequence: TGTGCCAGCAGCCCCGTGAGACAGCGAAATGAAAAACTGTTTTTT. The encoded protein is CASSPVRQRNEKLFF. V and J are TRBV28 and TRBJ1-4, with D possibly matching TRBD1 (5 bases). There are 15 residues in the CDR3. CDR1 and CDR2 from the germline V gene are MDHEN and SYDVKM. V was clipped by 6 bases and J by 5 bases, with 16 bases between them.

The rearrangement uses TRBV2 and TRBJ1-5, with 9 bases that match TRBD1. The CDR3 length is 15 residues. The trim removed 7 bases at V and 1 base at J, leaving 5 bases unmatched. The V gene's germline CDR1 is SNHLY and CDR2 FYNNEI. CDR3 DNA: TGTGCCAGCACCCCGGACAGGGGAAGCAATCAGCCCCAGCATTTT. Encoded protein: CASTPDRGSNQPQHF.

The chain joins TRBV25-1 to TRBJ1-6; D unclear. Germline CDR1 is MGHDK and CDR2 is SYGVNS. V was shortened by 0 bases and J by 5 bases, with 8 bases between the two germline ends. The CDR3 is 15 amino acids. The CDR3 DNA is TGTGCCAGCAGTGAATATCGAGGAGATAATTCACCCCTCCACTTT. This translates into CASSEYRGDNSPLHF.

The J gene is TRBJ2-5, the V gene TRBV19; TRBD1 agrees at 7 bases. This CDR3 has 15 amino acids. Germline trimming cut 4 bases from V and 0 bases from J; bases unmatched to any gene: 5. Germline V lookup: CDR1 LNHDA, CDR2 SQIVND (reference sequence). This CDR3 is CASSTRQGHQETQYF. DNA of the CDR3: TGTGCCAGTAGTACCCGACAGGGCCACCAAGAGACCCAGTACTTC.

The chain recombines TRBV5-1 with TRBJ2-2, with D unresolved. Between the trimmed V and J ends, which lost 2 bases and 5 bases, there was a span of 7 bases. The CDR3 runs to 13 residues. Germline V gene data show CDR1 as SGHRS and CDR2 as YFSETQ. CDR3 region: CASSFGQTGELFF. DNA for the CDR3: TGCGCCAGCAGCTTTGGCCAGACCGGGGAGCTGTTTTTT.

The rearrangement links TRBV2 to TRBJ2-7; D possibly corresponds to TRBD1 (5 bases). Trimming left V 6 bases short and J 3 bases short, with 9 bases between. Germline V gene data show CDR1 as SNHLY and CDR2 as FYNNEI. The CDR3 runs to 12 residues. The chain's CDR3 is CASSREIYEQYF. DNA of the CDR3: TGTGCCAGCAGCAGGGAAATCTACGAGCAGTACTTC.

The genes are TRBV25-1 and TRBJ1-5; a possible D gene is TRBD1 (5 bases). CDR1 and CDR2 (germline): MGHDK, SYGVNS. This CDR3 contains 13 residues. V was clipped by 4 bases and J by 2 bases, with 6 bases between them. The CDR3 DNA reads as TGTGCCAGCAGTGTAGGGGGCAATCAGCCCCAGCATTTT. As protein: CASSVGGNQPQHF.

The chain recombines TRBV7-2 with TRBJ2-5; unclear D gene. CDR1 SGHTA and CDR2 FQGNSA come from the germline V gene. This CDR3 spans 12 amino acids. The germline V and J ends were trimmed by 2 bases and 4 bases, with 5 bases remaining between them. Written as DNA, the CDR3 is TGTGCCAGCAGCTTACTCCGAGAGACCCAGTACTTC. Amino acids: CASSLLRETQYF.

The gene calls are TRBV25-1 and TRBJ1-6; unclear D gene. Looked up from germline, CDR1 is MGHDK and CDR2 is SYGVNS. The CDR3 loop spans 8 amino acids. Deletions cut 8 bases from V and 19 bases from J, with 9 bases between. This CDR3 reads CASGPGHF. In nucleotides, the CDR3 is TGTGCCAGCGGACCGGGACACTTT.

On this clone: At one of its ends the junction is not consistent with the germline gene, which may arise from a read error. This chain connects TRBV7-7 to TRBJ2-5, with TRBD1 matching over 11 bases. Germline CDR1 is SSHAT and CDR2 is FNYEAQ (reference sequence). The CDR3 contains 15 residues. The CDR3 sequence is CASSPGQGAQETQYF. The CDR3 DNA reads TGTGCTAGCAGCCCAGGACAGGGGGCCCAAGAGACCCAGTACTTC.

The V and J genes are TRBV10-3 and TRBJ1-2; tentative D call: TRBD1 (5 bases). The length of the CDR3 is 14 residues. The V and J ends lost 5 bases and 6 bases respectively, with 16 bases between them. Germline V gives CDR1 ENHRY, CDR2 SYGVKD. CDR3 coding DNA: TGTGCCATCAGTAAGGACAATGCAGGGAATGGCTACACCTTC. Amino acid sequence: CAISKDNAGNGYTF.